Given below is one T cell receptor beta chain in context. This sample stems from a study of shared clonotypes between healthy human individuals. CD4+ cell separation produced CD45RA+ naive and CD45RA-negative memory subsets. The assay was run at deep level. Method: immunoSEQ multiplex PCR; TCRdb's copy keeps in-frame clones and lacks some. The sample lists some 1.5 million clones; more than 95% were seen once. Unmatched junction bases numbered 10, after V lost 4 bases and J lost 3 bases. The germline V gene encodes CDR1 SGHVS and CDR2 FNYEAQ. The CDR3 is made up of 16 amino acids. This receptor was obtained from a man aged 25-45 years in good health. The V and J genes are TRBV7-6 and TRBJ2-3; 7 bases align to TRBD1. The specimen was naive CD4+ T cells sorted from blood. Stated subset: CD45RA+ positively selected. This CDR3 is CASSSPPGQRTDTQYF. CDR3 nucleotides: TGTGCCAGCAGCTCCCCTCCGGGACAGAGGACAGATACGCAGTATTTT.